This TCR beta chain appears in the sequencing data of a study of PD-L1 blockade in urothelial cancer. Study overall: Administration of atezolizumab to patients began at some point between 2013 and 2015, at 1,200 mg intravenously every 3 weeks. T cells numbered a median of about 150,000 in the blood samples.

The CDR3 runs to 15 residues. Trimming took 1 base from V and 0 from J, leaving 10 bases between them. Germline V gives CDR1 SGHAT, CDR2 FQNNGV. PCRs were each spiked with synthetic TCR analog templates. Using immunoSEQ multiplex PCR, the repertoire was profiled, and TCRdb retains in-frame clones only, with some absent. The repertoire has around 110,000 clones, around 89% of them found once; the top ten carry 1.5% to 2%. The time point was: peripheral blood 6 weeks after treatment start. Notes on this clone: The antigen remains undetermined.

General study results and limits: Pretreatment TCR clonality in blood under the median foretold superior survival.

This TCR was sampled from a man aged 60 to 69 with urothelial cancer. The sample in question was PBMCs, obtained around atezolizumab (anti-PD-L1) treatment. The chain uses TRBV11-2 and TRBJ2-7, with a tentative D call TRBD2 (5 bases). CDR3 amino acids: CASSLVRGSSYEQYF. CDR3 bases: TGTGCCAGCAGCTTAGTACGGGGAAGCTCCTACGAGCAGTACTTC.